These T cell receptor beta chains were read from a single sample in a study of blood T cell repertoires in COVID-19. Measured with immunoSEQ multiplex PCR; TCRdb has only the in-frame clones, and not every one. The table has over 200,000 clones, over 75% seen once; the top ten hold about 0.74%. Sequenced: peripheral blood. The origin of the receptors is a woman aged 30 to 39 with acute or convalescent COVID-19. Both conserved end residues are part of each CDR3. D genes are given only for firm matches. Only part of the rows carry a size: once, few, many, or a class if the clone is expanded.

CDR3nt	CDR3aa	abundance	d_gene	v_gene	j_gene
TGTGCCAACTACCCCCCCTACAATGAGCAGTTCTTC	CANYPPYNEQFF	few	-	TRBV7-3	TRBJ2-1
TGTGCCAGCAGCTCACACCCCGGCAGGGTCAGGAATGAGCAGTTCTTC	CASSSHPGRVRNEQFF	-	-	TRBV6-6	TRBJ2-1
TGTGCCTGGATTCTAGGTACAGATACGCAGTATTTT	CAWILGTDTQYF	-	-	TRBV30	TRBJ2-3
TGTGCCAGCAGCTTAGGAGCGAGCTCCTACAATGAGCAGTTCTTC	CASSLGASSYNEQFF	-	-	TRBV7-9	TRBJ2-1
TGTGCCAGCAACGACCTAGGGGATTCACCCCTCCACTTT	CASNDLGDSPLHF	once	-	TRBV12-3/TRBV12-4	TRBJ1-6
TGTGCCAGCAGCCAATTTTTACAGGGGGGCACTGAAGCTTTCTTT	CASSQFLQGGTEAFF	-	TRBD1	TRBV16	TRBJ1-1
TGTGCCAGCAGTTGGGACAGAGGCTCTGGAAACACCATATATTTT	CASSWDRGSGNTIYF	-	TRBD1	TRBV6-5	TRBJ1-3
TGTGCCAGCAGTTGGGACAGGGTTAGCGCAAACCCCCCTACCAAAAACATTCAGTACTTC	CASSWDRVSANPPTKNIQYF	-	TRBD1	TRBV6-2/TRBV6-3	TRBJ2-4
TGCGCCAGCAGTCAGGGCATGAACACTGAAGCTTTCTTT	CASSQGMNTEAFF	-	-	TRBV5-1	TRBJ1-1
TGTGCCAGCAGACCCCCCAGCCAAGAGACCCAGTACTTC	CASRPPSQETQYF	-	-	TRBV6-1	TRBJ2-5